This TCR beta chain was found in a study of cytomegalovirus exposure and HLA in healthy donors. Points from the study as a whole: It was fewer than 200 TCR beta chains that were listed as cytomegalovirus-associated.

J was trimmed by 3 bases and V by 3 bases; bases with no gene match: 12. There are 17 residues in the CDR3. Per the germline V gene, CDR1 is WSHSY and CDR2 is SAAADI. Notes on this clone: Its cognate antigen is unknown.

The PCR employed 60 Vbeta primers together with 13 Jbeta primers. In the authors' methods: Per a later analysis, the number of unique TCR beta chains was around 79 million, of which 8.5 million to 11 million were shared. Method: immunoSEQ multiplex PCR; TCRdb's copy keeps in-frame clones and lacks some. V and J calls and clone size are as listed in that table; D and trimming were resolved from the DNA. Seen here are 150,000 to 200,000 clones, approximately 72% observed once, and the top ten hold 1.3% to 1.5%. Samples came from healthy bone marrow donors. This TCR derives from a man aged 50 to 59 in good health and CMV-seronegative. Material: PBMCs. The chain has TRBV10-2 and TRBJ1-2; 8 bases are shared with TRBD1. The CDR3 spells CASSDHRGSLYYYGYTF. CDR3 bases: TGCGCCAGCAGTGACCACAGGGGGTCTTTATATTACTATGGCTACACCTTC.